This TCR beta chain was sequenced in a study of blood T cell repertoires in COVID-19. In the study overall: COVID-19 samples from acute and convalescent phases originated in the United States, Italy and Spain. From T cells, B-cell-depleted T cells, or PBMCs came the material, which was cDNA or gDNA.

This clone has only a few counts. This CDR3 spans 13 amino acids. Germline CDR1 LNHDA, CDR2 SQIVND (reference sequence). V lost 4 bases, J lost 6 bases, and 10 bases lay in between. Sequencing was performed with immunoSEQ multiplex PCR; in TCRdb, only in-frame clones are kept and a portion is missing. The sample consists of approximately 260,000 clones, around 85% of them appearing once. V is TRBV19 and J is TRBJ2-1; TRBD1 is a possible D gene (6 bases). This TCR derives from a middle-aged woman with active or convalescent COVID-19. The sequenced sample was peripheral blood. The CDR3 sequence is CASSTQGGNEQFF. The CDR3 DNA reads TGTGCCAGTAGTACACAGGGTGGCAATGAGCAGTTCTTC.